A selection of T cell receptor beta chains follows, all from one sample in a study of T-cell memory formation after mild COVID-19. In TCRdb, the 5' RACE reads were re-called with MiXCR into one record per CDR3 protein. The table lists around 440,000 distinct CDR3 sequences, roughly 20% of them singletons. The specimen was PBMCs or a T cell subset sorted from them (not recorded which). These receptors all stem from an adult woman who had mild COVID-19 (a few samples of this study predate the infection). Cell type and time point are not known. Each CDR3 is given with its conserved first and last residue. Each record gives: J gene, V gene, CDR3 protein.

>TRBJ2-7|TRBV7-6
CASSLGQGGLDEQYF
>TRBJ1-2|TRBV19
CASSIKGRGYTF
>TRBJ2-7|TRBV21-1
CASSPGQLSSYEQYF
>TRBJ1-1|TRBV4-2
CASSPRLTGWNTEAFF
>TRBJ2-1|TRBV7-7
CASSPYGTSSYFFNEQFF
>TRBJ2-1|TRBV5-5
CASSHFRTGNEQFF
>TRBJ2-1|TRBV9
CASRQGRDGSSYNEQFF
>TRBJ2-1|TRBV6-5
CASSSRNTEQFF
>TRBJ1-1|TRBV29-1
CSGSAGNTEAFF
>TRBJ1-4|TRBV9
CASSPGTGGGGNEKLFF
>TRBJ2-3|TRBV20-1
CSARDRRAKSTDTQYF
>TRBJ2-1|TRBV3-1
CASSQTGQNYNEQFF
>TRBJ2-5|TRBV12-3/TRBV12-4
CASSPGLATTQETQYF
>TRBJ2-3|TRBV4-1
CASSGTGAGDTQYF
>TRBJ2-3|TRBV24-1
CATSDPPGQGIAF
>TRBJ2-1|TRBV6-1
CASSEDAAGRYNEQFF
>TRBJ2-6|TRBV6-2/TRBV6-3
CASSKPLTGAGANVLTF
>TRBJ1-1|TRBV6-5
CASSYSTRSNTEAFF
>TRBJ2-1|TRBV19
CASSPDSLYNEQFF
>TRBJ2-4|TRBV20-1
CSAREGGVEHIQYF
>TRBJ2-7|TRBV4-1
CASSHPGTGAYEQYF
>TRBJ2-2|TRBV15
CATGGYNTGELFF
>TRBJ1-3|TRBV12-3/TRBV12-4
CASSTWQDGNTIYF
>TRBJ2-2|TRBV24-1
CATSEPLGTEKNTGELFF
>TRBJ1-1|TRBV11-2
CASSFLDGMNTEAFF
>TRBJ2-7|TRBV9
CASSVGSGSLEQYF
>TRBJ1-4|TRBV12-3/TRBV12-4
CASSSPDEKLFF
>TRBJ2-1|TRBV29-1
CSVDFWGSYNEQFF
>TRBJ1-1|TRBV6-5
CASSYPTGAGTEAFF
>TRBJ2-3|TRBV19
CASSTPGLEGPDTQYF
>TRBJ2-3|TRBV12-3/TRBV12-4
CASSFYLWSSTDTQYF
>TRBJ2-7|TRBV6-6
CASKLRDRAYEQYF
>TRBJ1-1|TRBV4-3
CASSQAVGGTEAFF
>TRBJ2-5|TRBV5-1
CASSWTGLLKETQYF
>TRBJ2-7|TRBV24-1
CATSDGNSYEQYF
>TRBJ2-7|TRBV29-1
CSVWWGQGYEQYF
>TRBJ1-2|TRBV4-3
CASSQERAGYYGYTF
>TRBJ2-2|TRBV20-1
CSATTGHSTGELFF
>TRBJ1-4|TRBV14
CASSRGPTRARSKLFF
>TRBJ2-7|TRBV6-5
CASSYRETYEQYF
>TRBJ2-1|TRBV7-2
CASSSQPGLAGVHGPNEQFF
>TRBJ2-2|TRBV24-1
CATSTPGAPGELFF
>TRBJ1-1|TRBV7-3
CASSSQGVTEAFF
>TRBJ2-2|TRBV6-5
CASSEGAGLPTGELFF
>TRBJ2-1|TRBV7-3
CASSPMAGNEQFF
>TRBJ2-7|TRBV4-2
CASSQGGTADNEQYF